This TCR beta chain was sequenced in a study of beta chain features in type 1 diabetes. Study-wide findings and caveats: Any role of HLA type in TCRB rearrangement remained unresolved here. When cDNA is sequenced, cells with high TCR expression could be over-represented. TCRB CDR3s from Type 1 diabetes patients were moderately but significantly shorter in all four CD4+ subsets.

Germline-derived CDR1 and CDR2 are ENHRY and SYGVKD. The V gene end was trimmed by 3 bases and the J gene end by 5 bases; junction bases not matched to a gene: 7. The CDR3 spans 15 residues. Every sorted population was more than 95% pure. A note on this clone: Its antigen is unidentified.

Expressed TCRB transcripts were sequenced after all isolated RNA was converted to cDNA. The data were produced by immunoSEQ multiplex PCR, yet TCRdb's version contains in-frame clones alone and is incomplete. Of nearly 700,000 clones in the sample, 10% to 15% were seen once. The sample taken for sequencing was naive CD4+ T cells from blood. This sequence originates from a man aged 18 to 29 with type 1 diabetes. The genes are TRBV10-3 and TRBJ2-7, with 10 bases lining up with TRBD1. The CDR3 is CAISERGTGANEQYF. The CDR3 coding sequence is TGTGCCATCAGTGAAAGAGGGACAGGGGCGAACGAGCAGTACTTC.